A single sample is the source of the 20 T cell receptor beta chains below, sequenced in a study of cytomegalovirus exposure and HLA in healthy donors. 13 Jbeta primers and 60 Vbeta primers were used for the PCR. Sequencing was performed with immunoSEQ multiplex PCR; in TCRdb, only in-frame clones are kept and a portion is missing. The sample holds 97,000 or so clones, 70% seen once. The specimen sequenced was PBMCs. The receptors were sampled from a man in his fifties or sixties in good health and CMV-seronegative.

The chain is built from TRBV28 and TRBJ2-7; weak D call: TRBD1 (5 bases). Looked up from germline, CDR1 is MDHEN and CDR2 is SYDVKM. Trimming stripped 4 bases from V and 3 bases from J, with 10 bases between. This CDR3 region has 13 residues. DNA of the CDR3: TGTGCCAGCAGTTCTACAGGAGACTACGAGCAGTACTTC. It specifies CASSSTGDYEQYF.

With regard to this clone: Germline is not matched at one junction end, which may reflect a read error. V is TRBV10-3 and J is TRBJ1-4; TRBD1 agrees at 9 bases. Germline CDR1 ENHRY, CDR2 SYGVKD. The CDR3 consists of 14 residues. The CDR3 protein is CAVSEGQGNEKLFF. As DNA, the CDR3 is TGTGCCGTCAGTGAGGGACAGGGTAATGAAAAACTGTTTTTT.

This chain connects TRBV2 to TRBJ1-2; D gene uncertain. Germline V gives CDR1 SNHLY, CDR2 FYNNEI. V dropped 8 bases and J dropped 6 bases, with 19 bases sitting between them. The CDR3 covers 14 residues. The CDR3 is CASSRTGKTDGYTF. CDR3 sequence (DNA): TGTGCCAGCTCCAGAACGGGAAAAACGGATGGCTACACCTTC.

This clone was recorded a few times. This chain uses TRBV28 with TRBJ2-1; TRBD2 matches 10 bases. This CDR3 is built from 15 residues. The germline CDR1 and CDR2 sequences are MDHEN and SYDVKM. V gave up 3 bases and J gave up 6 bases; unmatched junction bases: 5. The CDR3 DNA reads TGTGCCAGCAGTTTGCTAGCGGGAGTCCGCAATGAGCAGTTCTTC. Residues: CASSLLAGVRNEQFF.

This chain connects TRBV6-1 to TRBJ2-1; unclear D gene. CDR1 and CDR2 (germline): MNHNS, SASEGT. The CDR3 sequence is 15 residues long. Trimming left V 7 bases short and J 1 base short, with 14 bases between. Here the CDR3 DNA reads TGTGCCAGCAAGAAAGCGCCGAGGTCCTACAATGAGCAGTTCTTC. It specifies CASKKAPRSYNEQFF.

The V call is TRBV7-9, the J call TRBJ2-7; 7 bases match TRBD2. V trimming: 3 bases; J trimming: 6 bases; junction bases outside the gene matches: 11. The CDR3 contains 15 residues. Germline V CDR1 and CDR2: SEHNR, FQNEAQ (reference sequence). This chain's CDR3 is CASSFSRARTSEQYF. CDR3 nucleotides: TGTGCCAGCAGCTTCTCGAGGGCGAGGACTAGCGAGCAGTACTTC.

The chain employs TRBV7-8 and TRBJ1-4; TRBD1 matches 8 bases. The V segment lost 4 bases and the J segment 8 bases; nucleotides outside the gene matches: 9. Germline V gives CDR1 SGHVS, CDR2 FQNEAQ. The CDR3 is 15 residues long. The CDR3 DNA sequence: TGTGCCAGCAGCTCCTGGACAGGGAGTGGCGAAAAACTGTTTTTT. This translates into CASSSWTGSGEKLFF.

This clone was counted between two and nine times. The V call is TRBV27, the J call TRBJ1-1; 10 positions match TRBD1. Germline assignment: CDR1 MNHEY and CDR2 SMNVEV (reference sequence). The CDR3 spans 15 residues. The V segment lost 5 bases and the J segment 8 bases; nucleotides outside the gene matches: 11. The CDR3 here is CASSKRGQGGFEAFF. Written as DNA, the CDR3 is TGTGCCAGCAGTAAACGTGGACAGGGGGGGTTCGAAGCTTTCTTT.

The CDR3 reads CASGDFPTDTQYF. CDR3 sequence (DNA): TGCGCCAGCGGGGACTTCCCGACGGATACGCAGTATTTT. The rearrangement uses TRBV5-1 and TRBJ2-3; D may be TRBD2 (6 bases). Germline loops: CDR1 SGHRS, CDR2 YFSETQ. The ends were cut back, 7 bases at V and 6 bases at J, with 15 bases in the middle. The CDR3 totals 13 residues. Full variable domain (missing parts from reference TRBV5-1 and TRBJ2-3): KAGVTQTPRYLIKTRGQQVTLSCSPISGHRSVSWYQQTPGQGLQFLFEYFSETQRNKGNFPGRFSGRQFSNSRSEMNVSTLELGDSALYLCASGDFPTDTQYFGPGTRLTVL.

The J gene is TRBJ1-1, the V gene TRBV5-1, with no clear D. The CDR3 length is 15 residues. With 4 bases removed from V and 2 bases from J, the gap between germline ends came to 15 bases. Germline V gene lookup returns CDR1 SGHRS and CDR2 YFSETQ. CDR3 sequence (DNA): TGCGCCAGCAGCAGAACCCGGGATACAAACACTGAAGCTTTCTTT. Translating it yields CASSRTRDTNTEAFF.

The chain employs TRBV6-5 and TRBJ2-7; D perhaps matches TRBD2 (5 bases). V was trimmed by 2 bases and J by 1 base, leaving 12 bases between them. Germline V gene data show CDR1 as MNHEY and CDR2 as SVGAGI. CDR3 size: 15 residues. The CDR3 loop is CASSYEGPRSYEQYF. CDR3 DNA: TGTGCCAGCAGTTACGAGGGTCCCAGATCCTACGAGCAGTACTTC.

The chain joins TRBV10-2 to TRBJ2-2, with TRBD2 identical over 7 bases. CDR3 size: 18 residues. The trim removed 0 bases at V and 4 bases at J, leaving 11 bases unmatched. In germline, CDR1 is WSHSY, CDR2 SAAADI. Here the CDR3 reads CASSESNWAGVITGELFF. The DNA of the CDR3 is TGCGCCAGCAGTGAGTCGAATTGGGCGGGGGTAATCACCGGGGAGCTGTTTTTT.

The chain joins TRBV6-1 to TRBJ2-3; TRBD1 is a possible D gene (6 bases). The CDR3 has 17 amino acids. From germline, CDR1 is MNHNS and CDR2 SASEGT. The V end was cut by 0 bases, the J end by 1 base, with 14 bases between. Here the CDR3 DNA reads TGTGCCAGCAGTGAAGCAAGAACAGGGACCCGCACAGATACGCAGTATTTT. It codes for CASSEARTGTRTDTQYF.

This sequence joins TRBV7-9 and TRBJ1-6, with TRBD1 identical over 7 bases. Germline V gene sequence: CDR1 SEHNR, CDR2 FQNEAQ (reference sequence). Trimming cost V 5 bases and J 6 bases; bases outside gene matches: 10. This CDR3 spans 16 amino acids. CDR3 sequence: CASSPRSQGSNSPLHF. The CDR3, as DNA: TGTGCCAGCAGCCCCAGATCACAGGGGAGTAATTCACCCCTCCACTTT.

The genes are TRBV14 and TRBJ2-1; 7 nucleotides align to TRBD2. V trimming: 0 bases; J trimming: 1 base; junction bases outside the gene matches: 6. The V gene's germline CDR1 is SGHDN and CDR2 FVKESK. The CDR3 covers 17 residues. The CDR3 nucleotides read TGTGCCAGCAGCCAAGACCTCGGGGGGATATCCTACAATGAGCAGTTCTTC. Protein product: CASSQDLGGISYNEQFF.

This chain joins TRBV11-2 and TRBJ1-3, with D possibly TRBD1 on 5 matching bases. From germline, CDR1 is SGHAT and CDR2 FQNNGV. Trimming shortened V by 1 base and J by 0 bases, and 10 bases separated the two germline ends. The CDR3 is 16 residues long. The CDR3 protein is CASSLGGASSGNTIYF. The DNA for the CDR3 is TGTGCCAGCAGCTTAGGGGGCGCGAGCTCTGGAAACACCATATATTTT.

In DNA form, the CDR3 reads TGTGCCAGCAGTCTGGGGCAATACGAGCAGTACTTC. This gives the protein CASSLGQYEQYF. This sequence joins TRBV11-2 and TRBJ2-5; D might be TRBD1 (5 bases). The DNA end favors TRBJ2-7, so the J call may be wrong. Germline CDR1 reads SGHAT; CDR2 reads FQNNGV. CDR3 length: 12 amino acids.

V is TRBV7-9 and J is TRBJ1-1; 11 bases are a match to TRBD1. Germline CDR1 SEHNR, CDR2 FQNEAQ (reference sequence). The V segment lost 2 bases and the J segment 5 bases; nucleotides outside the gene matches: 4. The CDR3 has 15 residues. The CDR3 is CASSLSGTGGTEAFF. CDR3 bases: TGTGCCAGCAGCTTAAGTGGGACAGGGGGAACTGAAGCTTTCTTT.

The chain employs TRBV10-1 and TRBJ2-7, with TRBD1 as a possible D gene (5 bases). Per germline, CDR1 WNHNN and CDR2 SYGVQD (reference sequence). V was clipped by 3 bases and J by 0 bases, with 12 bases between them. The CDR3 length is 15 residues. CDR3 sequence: CASSDGGAPSYEQYF. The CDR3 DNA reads TGCGCCAGCAGTGATGGTGGGGCCCCCTCCTACGAGCAGTACTTC.

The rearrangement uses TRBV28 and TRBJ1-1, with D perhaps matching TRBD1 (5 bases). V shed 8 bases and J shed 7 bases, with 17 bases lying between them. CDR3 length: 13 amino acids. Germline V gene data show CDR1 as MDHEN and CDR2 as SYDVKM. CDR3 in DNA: TGTGCCAGCCGGGACGAGGGAGGCGGTGAAGCTTTCTTT. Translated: CASRDEGGGEAFF.